The T cell receptor (beta chain) described here comes from a study of T cell responses to AZD1222 COVID-19 vaccine. Study-level results: The study sampled repertoires only after the peak T cell response.

Comments on this clone: The antigen is not known.

Generated by immunoSEQ multiplex PCR, the TCRdb table keeps only in-frame clones and is missing some. The table includes about 110,000 clones, approximately 86% detected once. Germline assignment: CDR1 SNHLY and CDR2 FYNNEI. The CDR3 runs 12 residues. The germline V and J ends were trimmed by 10 bases and 5 bases, with 9 bases remaining between them. This clonotype was obtained from an adult in good health. V and J are TRBV2 and TRBJ1-6, with D possibly TRBD1 on 5 matching bases. The sequencing used peripheral blood, collected on day 0 of AZD1222 vaccination. CDR3 sequence reads: CATQGDNSPLHF. In DNA, the CDR3 is TGTGCCACCCAGGGCGATAATTCACCCCTCCACTTT.